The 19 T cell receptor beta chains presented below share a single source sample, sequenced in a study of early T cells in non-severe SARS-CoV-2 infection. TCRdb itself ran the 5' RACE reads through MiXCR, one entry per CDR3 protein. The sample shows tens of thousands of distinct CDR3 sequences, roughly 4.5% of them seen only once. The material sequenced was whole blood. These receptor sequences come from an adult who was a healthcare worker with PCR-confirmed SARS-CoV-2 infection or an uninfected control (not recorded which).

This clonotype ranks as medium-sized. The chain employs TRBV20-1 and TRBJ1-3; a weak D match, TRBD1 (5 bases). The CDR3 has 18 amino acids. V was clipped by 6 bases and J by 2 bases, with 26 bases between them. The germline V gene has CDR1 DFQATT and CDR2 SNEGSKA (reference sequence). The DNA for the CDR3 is TGCAGTGCCCCGCTTTTGGGGACTGGCAGGGCCCCTGGAAACACCATATATTTT. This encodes CSAPLLGTGRAPGNTIYF.

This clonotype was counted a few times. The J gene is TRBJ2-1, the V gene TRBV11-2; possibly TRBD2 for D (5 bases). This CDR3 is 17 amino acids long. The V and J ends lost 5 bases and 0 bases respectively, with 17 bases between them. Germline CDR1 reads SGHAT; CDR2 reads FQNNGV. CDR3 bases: TGTGCCAGCAGCCCACTAGACTCTAGCTTCTCCTACAATGAGCAGTTCTTC. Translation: CASSPLDSSFSYNEQFF.

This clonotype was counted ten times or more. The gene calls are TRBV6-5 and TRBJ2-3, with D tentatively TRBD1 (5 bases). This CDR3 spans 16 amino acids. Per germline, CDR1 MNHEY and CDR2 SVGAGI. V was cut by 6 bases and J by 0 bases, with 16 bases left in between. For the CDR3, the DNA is TGTGCCAGCAGACTCACAGGTCTGACTAGCACAGATACGCAGTATTTT. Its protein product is CASRLTGLTSTDTQYF.

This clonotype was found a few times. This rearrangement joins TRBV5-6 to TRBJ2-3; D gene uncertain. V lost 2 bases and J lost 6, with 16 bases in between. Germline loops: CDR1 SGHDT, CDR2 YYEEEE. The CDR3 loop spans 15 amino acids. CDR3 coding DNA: TGTGCCAGCAGCTTCACCGGGTCCGGCCCCGATACGCAGTATTTT. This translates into CASSFTGSGPDTQYF. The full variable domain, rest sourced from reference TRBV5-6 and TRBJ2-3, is DAGVTQSPTHLIKTRGQQVTLRCSPKSGHDTVSWYQQALGQGPQFIFQYYEEEERQRGNFPDRFSGHQFPNYSSELNVNALLLGDSALYLCASSFTGSGPDTQYFGPGTRLTVL.

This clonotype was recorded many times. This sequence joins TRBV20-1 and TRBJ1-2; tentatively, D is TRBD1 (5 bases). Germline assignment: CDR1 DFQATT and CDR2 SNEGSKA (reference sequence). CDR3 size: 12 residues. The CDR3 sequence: CRSPDSSGGYTF. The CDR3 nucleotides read TGCAGGTCACCTGACAGTTCTGGTGGCTACACCTTC.

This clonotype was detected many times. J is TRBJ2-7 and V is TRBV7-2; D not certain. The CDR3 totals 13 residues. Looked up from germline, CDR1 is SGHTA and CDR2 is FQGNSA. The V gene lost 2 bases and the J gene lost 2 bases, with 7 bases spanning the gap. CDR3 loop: CASSLNEPYEQYF. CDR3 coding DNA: TGTGCCAGCAGCTTAAACGAGCCCTACGAGCAGTACTTC.

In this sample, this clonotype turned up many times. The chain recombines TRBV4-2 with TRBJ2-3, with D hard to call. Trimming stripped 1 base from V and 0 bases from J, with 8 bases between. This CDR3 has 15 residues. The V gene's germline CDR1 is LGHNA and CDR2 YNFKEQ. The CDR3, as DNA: TGTGCCAGCAGCCAAGTACTTGCTAGCACAGATACGCAGTATTTT. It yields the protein CASSQVLASTDTQYF.

CDR3 protein: CATSPGGGAEQETQYF. The CDR3 DNA reads as TGTGCCACCTCCCCGGGAGGTGGGGCCGAACAAGAGACCCAGTACTTC. The chain couples TRBV10-3 to TRBJ2-5; TRBD2 matches 7 bases. V was pared by 10 bases and J by 2 bases, with 16 bases of the junction left unmatched. The germline CDR1 and CDR2 sequences are ENHRY and SYGVKD. The CDR3 is 16 residues long.

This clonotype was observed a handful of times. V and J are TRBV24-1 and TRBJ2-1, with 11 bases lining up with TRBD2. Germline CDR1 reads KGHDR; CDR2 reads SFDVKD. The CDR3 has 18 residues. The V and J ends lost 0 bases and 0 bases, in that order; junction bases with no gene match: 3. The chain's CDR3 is CATSDLGLAGGSYNEQFF. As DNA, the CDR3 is TGTGCCACCAGTGATTTGGGCCTAGCGGGAGGCTCCTACAATGAGCAGTTCTTC.

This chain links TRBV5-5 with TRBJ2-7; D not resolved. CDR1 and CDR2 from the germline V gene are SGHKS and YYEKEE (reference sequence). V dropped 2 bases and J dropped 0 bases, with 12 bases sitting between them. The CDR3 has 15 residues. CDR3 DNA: TGTGCCAGCAGCTTTCGCGGAAGTCACTCCTACGAGCAGTACTTC. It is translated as CASSFRGSHSYEQYF.

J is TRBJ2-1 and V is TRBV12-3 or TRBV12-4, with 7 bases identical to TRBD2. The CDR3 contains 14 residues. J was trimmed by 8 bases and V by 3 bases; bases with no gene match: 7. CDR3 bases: TGTGCCAGCAGTTTTCACTCGGGGAGGGATGAGCAGTTCTTC. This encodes CASSFHSGRDEQFF.

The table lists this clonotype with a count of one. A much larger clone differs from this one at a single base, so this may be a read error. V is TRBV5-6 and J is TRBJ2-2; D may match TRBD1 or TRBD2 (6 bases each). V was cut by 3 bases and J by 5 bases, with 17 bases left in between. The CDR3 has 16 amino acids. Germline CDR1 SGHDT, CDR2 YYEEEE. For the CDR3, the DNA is TGTGCCAGCAGCTCGCCCGGGGGCGTGGTGACCGGGGAGCTGTTTTTT. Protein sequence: CASSSPGGVVTGELFF.

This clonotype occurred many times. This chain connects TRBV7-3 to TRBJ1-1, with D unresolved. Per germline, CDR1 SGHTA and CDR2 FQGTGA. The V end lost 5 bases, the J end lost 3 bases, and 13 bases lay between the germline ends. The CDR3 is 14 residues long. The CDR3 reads CASSERIGDTEAFF. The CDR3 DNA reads TGTGCCAGCAGCGAACGTATTGGAGACACTGAAGCTTTCTTT.

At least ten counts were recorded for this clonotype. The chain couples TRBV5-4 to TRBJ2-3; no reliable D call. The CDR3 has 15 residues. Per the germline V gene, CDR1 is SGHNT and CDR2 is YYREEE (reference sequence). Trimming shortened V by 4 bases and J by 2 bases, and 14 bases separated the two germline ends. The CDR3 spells CASSLDLRNTDTQYF. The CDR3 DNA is TGTGCCAGCAGCCTGGACCTTCGGAACACAGATACGCAGTATTTT.

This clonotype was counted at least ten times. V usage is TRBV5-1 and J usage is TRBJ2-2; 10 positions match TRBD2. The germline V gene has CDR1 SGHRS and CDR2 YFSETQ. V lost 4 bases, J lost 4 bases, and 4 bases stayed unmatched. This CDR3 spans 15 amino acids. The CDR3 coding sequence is TGCGCCAGCAGCAGTACTAGCGGGACCACCGGGGAGCTGTTTTTT. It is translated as CASSSTSGTTGELFF.

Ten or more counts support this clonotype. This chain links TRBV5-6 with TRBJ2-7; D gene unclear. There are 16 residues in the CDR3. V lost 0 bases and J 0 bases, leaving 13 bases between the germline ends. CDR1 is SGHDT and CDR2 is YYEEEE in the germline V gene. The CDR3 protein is CASSLGSNYGSYEQYF. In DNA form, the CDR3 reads TGTGCCAGCAGCTTGGGGTCTAACTACGGCTCCTACGAGCAGTACTTC.

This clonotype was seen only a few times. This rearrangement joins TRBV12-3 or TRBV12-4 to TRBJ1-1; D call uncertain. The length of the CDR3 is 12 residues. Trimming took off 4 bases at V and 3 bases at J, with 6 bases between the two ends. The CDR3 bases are TGTGCCAGCAGTTCAATAGACACTGAAGCTTTCTTT. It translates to CASSSIDTEAFF.

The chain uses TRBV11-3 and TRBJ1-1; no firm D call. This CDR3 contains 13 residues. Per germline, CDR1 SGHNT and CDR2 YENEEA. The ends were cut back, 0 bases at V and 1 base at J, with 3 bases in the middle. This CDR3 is CASSLEENTEAFF. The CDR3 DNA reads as TGTGCCAGCAGCTTAGAGGAGAACACTGAAGCTTTCTTT.

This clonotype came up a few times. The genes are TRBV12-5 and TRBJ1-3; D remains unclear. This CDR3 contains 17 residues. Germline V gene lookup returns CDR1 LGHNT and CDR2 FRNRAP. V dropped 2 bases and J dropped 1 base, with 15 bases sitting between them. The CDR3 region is CASGLPTSGASGNTIYF. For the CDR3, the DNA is TGTGCTAGTGGTTTGCCCACCTCAGGCGCTTCTGGAAACACCATATATTTT.